These 5 T cell receptor beta chains were all obtained from the same sample, sequenced in a study of blood T cell repertoires in COVID-19. Clones were sequenced by immunoSEQ multiplex PCR, and TCRdb holds only the in-frame ones, with some missing. The sample yields around 100,000 clones, about 86% seen once. What was sequenced was peripheral blood. Receptor source: a man older than 75 with acute or convalescent COVID-19.

The chain is built from TRBV27 and TRBJ2-5; D is unclear. Germline CDR1 MNHEY, CDR2 SMNVEV (reference sequence). V lost 7 bases and J lost 5, with 14 bases in between. This CDR3 region has 13 residues. Here the CDR3 DNA reads TGTGCCAGCAAAAGGTTCGACGGGGAGACCCAGTACTTC. Protein: CASKRFDGETQYF.

The gene calls are TRBV15 and TRBJ2-1; 11 bases line up with TRBD2. V dropped 1 base and J dropped 8; count of bases not matched to a gene: 4. This CDR3 has 15 amino acids. From germline, CDR1 is LNHNV and CDR2 YYDKDF (reference sequence). The CDR3 here is CATSRATSGSHEQFF. CDR3 sequence (DNA): TGTGCCACCAGCAGAGCTACTAGCGGGAGTCATGAGCAGTTCTTC.

The V and J genes are TRBV28 and TRBJ2-1, with TRBD2 matching 7 bases. V dropped 6 bases and J dropped 2; count of bases not matched to a gene: 7. Germline assignment: CDR1 MDHEN and CDR2 SYDVKM. The CDR3 totals 15 residues. The CDR3 reads CASSKGGTTYNEQFF. CDR3 DNA: TGTGCCAGCAGCAAAGGAGGGACTACCTACAATGAGCAGTTCTTC.

The V call is TRBV6-5, the J call TRBJ1-4; 8 nucleotides line up with TRBD1. This CDR3 region has 14 residues. The V segment lost 6 bases and the J segment 4 bases; nucleotides outside the gene matches: 4. Germline V lookup: CDR1 MNHEY, CDR2 SVGAGI. The CDR3: CASRQGELNEKLFF. CDR3 DNA sequence: TGTGCCAGCAGACAGGGGGAACTTAATGAAAAACTGTTTTTT.

The gene calls are TRBV4-3 and TRBJ2-3, with 13 bases matching TRBD2. This CDR3 has 16 residues. V trimming: 1 base; J trimming: 9 bases; junction bases outside the gene matches: 7. Germline V gives CDR1 LGHNA, CDR2 YSLEER. CDR3 amino acids: CASSQGTSGGFSTQYF. The DNA of the CDR3 is TGCGCCAGCAGCCAAGGGACTAGCGGGGGCTTCAGCACGCAGTATTTT.